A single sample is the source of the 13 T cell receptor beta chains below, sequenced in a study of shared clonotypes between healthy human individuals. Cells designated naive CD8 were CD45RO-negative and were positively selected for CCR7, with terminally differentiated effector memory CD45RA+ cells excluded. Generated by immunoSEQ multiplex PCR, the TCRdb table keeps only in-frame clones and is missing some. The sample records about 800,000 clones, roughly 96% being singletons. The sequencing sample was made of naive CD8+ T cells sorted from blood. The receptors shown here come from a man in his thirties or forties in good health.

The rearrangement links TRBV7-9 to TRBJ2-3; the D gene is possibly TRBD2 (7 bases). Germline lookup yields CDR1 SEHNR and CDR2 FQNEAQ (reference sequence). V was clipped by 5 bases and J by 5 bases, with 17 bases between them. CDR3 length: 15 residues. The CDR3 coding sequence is TGTGCCAGCAGCAATTCTGGGGAGGGGGTAGATACGCAGTATTTT. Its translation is CASSNSGEGVDTQYF. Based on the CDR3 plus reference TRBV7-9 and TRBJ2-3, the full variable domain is DTGVSQNPRHKITKRGQNVTFRCDPISEHNRLYWYRQTLGQGPEFLTYFQNEAQLEKSRLLSDRFSAERPKGSFSTLEIQRTEQGDSAMYLCASSNSGEGVDTQYFGPGTRLTVL.

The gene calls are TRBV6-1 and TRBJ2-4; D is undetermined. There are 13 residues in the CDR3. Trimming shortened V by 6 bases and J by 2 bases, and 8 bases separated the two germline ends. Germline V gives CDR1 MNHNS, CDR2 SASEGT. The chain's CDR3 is CASSYSTKNIQYF. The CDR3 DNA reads TGTGCCAGCAGCTACAGTACCAAAAACATTCAGTACTTC.

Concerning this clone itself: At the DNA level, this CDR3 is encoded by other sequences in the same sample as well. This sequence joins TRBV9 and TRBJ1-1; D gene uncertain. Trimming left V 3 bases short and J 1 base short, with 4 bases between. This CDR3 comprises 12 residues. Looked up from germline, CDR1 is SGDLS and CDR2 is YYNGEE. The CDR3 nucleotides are TGTGCCAGCAGCGGGGGGAACACTGAAGCTTTCTTT. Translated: CASSGGNTEAFF.

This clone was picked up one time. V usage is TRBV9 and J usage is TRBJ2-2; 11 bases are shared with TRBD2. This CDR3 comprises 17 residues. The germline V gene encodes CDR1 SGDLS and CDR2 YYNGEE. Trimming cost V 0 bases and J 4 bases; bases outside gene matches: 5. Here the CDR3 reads CASSVDSSGRVTGELFF. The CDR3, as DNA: TGTGCCAGCAGCGTAGATAGTAGCGGGAGGGTCACCGGGGAGCTGTTTTTT.

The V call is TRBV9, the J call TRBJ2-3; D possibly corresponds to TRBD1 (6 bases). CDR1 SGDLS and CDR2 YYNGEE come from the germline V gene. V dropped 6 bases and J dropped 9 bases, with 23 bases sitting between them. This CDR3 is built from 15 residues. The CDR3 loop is CASTAGALPKETQYF. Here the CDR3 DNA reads TGTGCCAGCACCGCAGGGGCCCTACCCAAGGAGACGCAGTATTTT.

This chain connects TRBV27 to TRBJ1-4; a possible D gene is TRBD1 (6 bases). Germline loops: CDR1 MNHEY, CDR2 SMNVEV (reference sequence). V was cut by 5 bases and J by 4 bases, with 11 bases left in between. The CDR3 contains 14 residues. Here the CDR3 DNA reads TGTGCCAGCAGTCCCGGGACACTTAATGAAAAACTGTTTTTT. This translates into CASSPGTLNEKLFF.

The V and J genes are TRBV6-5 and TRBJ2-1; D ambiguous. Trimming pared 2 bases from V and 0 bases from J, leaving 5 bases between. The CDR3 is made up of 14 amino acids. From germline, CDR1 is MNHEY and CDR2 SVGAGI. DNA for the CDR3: TGTGCCAGCAGTTACCACAGCTCCTACAATGAGCAGTTCTTC. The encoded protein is CASSYHSSYNEQFF.

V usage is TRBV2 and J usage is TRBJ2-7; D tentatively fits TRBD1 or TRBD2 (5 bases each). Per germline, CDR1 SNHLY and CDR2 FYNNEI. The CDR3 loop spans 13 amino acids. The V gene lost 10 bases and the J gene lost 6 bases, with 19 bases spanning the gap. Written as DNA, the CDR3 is TGTGCCACCTCAGCGGCCGGGGCCGGCGAGCAGTACTTC. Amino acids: CATSAAGAGEQYF.

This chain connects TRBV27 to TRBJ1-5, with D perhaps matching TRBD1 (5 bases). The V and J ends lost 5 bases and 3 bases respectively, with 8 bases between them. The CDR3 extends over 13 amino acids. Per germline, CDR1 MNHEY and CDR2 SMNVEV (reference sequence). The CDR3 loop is CASSKGYNQPQHF. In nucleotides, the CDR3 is TGTGCCAGCAGTAAGGGGTACAATCAGCCCCAGCATTTT.

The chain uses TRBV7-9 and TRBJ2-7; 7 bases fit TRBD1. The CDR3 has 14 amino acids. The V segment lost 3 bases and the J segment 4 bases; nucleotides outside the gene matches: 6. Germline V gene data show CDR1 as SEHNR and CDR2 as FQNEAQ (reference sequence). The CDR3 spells CASSFRDSIYEQYF. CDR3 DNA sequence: TGTGCCAGCAGCTTCCGGGACAGCATTTACGAGCAGTACTTC.

The CDR3 DNA is TGTGCCAGCTCACCAGAGGACGGGGTGGTAGATACGCAGTATTTT. It encodes CASSPEDGVVDTQYF. This chain uses TRBV18 with TRBJ2-3; D perhaps matches TRBD2 (5 bases). Germline V CDR1 and CDR2: KGHSH, LQKENI. Between the trimmed V and J ends, which lost 2 bases and 5 bases, there was a span of 14 bases. The CDR3 sequence is 15 residues long. The full variable domain, its missing parts supplied by reference TRBV18 and TRBJ2-3, is NAGVMQNPRHLVRRRGQEARLRCSPMKGHSHVYWYRQLPEEGLKFMVYLQKENIIDESGMPKERFSAEFPKEGPSILRIQQVVRGDSAAYFCASSPEDGVVDTQYFGPGTRLTVL.

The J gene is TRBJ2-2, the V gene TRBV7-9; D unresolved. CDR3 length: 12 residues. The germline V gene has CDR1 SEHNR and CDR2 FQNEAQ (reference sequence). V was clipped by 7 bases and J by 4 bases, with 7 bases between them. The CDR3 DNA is TGTGCCAGCACCGTCGTCACCGGGGAGCTGTTTTTT. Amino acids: CASTVVTGELFF.

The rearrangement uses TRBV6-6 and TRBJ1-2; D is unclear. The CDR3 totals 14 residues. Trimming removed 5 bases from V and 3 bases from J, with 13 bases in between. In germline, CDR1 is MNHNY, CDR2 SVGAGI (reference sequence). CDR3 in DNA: TGTGCCAGCAGTGGGGTCTGGGGAGACTATGGCTACACCTTC. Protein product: CASSGVWGDYGYTF.